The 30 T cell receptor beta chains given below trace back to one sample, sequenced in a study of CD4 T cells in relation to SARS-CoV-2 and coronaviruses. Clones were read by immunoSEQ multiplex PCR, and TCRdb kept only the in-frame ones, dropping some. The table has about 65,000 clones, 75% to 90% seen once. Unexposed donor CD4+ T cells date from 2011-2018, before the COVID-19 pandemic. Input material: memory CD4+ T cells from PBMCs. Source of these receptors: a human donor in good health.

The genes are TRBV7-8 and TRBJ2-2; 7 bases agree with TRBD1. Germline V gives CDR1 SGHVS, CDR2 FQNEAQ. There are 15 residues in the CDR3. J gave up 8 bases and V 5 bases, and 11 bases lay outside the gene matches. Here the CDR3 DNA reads TGTGCCAGCAGCCGCACCGGGACAGAGCCTGGGGAGCTGTTTTTT. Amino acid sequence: CASSRTGTEPGELFF.

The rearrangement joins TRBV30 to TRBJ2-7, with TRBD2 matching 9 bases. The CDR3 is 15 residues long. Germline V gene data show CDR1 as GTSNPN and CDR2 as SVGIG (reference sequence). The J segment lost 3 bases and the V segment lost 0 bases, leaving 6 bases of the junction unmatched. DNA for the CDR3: TGTGCCTGGAGTGTACTTGGTAGCGGGGGCTACGAGCAGTACTTC. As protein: CAWSVLGSGGYEQYF. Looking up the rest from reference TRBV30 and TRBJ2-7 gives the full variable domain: SQTIHQWPATLVQPVGSPLSLECTVEGTSNPNLYWYRQAAGRGLQLLFYSVGIGQISSEVPQNLSASRPQDRQFILSSKKLLLSDSGFYLCAWSVLGSGGYEQYFGPGTRLTVT.

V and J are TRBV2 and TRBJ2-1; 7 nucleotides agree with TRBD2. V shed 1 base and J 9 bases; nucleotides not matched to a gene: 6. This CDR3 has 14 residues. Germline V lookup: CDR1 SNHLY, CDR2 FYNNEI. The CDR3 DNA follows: TGTGCCAGCAGTGAAGAAAAAACGGGGGGTGAGCAGTTCTTC. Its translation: CASSEEKTGGEQFF.

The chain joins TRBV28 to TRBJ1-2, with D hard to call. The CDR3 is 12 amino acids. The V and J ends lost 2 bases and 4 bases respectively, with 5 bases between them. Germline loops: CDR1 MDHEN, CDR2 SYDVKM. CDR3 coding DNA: TGTGCCAGCAGTTTAAATCGCTATGGCTACACCTTC. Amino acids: CASSLNRYGYTF.

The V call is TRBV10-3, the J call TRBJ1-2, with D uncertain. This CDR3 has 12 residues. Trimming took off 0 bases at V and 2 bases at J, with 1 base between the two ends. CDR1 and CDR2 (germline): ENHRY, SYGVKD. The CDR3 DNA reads TGTGCCATCAGTGAGTCGAACTATGGCTACACCTTC. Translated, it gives CAISESNYGYTF.

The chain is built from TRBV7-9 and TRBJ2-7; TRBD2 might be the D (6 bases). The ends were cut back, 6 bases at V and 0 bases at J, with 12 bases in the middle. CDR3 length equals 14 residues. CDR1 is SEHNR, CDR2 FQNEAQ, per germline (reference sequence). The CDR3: CASRARGASYEQYF. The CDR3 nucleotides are TGTGCCAGCAGGGCCCGCGGGGCCTCCTACGAGCAGTACTTC.

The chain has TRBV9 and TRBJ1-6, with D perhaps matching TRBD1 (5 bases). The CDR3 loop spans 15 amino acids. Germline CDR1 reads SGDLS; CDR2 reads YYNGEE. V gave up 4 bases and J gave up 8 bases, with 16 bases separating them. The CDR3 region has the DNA TGTGCCAGCAGCCCCCGGCCCTCGGGGGATTCACCCCTCCACTTT. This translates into CASSPRPSGDSPLHF. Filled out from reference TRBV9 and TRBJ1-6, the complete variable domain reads DSGVTQTPKHLITATGQRVTLRCSPRSGDLSVYWYQQSLDQGLQFLIQYYNGEERAKGNILERFSAQQFPDLHSELNLSSLELGDSALYFCASSPRPSGDSPLHFGNGTRLTVT.

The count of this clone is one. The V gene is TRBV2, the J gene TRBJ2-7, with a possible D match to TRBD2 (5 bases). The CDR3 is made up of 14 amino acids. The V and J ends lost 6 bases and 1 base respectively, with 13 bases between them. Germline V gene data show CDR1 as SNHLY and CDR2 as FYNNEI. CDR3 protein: CASSEGLRSYEQYF. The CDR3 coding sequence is TGTGCCAGCAGCGAGGGTTTGAGGTCCTACGAGCAGTACTTC.

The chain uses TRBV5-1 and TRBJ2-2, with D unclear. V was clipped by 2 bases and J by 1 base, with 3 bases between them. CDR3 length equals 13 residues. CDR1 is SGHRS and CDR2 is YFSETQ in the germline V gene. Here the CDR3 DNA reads TGCGCCAGCAGCTTTGGGAACACCGGGGAGCTGTTTTTT. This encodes CASSFGNTGELFF.

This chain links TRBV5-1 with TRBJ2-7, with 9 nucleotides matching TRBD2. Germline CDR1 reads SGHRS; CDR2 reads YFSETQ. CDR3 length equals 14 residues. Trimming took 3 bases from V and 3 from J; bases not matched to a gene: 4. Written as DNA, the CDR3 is TGCGCCAGCAGCTCGGCTAGCGGGAACTACGAGCAGTACTTC. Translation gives CASSSASGNYEQYF.

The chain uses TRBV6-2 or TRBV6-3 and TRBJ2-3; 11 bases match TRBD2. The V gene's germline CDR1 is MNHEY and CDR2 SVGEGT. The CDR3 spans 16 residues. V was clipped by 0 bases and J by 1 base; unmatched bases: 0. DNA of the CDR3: TGTGCCAGCAGTTACTCGGGACTAGCGGGCACAGATACGCAGTATTTT. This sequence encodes CASSYSGLAGTDTQYF.

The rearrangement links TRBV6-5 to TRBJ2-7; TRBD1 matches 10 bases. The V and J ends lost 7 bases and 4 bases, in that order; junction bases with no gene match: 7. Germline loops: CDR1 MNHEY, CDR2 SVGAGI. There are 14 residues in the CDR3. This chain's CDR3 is CASTRDRGVYEQYF. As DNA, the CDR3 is TGTGCCAGCACGCGGGACAGGGGAGTTTACGAGCAGTACTTC.

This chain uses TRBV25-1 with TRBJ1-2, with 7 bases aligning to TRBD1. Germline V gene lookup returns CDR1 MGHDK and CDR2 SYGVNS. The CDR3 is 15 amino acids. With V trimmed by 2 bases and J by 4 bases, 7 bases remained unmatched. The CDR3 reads CASSETTGQIYGYTF. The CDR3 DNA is TGTGCCAGCAGTGAAACTACGGGACAGATCTATGGCTACACCTTC.

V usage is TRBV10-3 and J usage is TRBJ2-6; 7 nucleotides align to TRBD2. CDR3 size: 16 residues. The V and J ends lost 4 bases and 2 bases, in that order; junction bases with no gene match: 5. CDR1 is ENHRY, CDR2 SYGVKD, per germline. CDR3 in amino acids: CAISGDGGTGANVLTF. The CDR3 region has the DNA TGTGCCATCAGTGGGGACGGGGGGACTGGGGCCAACGTCCTGACTTTC.

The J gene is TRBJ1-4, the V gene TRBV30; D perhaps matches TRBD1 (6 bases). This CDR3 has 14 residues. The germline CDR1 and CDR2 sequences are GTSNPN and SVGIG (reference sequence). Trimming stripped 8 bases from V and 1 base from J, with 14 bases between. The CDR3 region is CAISGAQTNEKLFF. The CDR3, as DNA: TGTGCCATATCAGGGGCACAAACTAATGAAAAACTGTTTTTT.

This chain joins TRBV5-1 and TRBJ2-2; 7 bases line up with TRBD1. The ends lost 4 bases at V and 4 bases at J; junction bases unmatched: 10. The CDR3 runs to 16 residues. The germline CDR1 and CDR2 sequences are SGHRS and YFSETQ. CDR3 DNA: TGCGCCAGCAGCCCTCGGGCAGGGGGTAGCACCGGGGAGCTGTTTTTT. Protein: CASSPRAGGSTGELFF.

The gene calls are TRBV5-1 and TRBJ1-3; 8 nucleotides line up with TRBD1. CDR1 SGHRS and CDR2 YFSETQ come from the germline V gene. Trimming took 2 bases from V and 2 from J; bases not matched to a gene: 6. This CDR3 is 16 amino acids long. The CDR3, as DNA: TGCGCCAGCAGCTTAGACCCAGGGGGCGCTGGAAACACCATATATTTT. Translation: CASSLDPGGAGNTIYF. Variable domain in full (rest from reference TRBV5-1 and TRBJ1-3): KAGVTQTPRYLIKTRGQQVTLSCSPISGHRSVSWYQQTPGQGLQFLFEYFSETQRNKGNFPGRFSGRQFSNSRSEMNVSTLELGDSALYLCASSLDPGGAGNTIYFGEGSWLTVV.

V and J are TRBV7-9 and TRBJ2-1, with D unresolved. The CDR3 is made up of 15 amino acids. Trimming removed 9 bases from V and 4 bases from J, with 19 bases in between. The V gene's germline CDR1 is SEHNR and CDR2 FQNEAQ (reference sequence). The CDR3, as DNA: TGTGCCAGTAAAAAACAAGAAGCCTCATACAATGAGCAGTTCTTC. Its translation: CASKKQEASYNEQFF.

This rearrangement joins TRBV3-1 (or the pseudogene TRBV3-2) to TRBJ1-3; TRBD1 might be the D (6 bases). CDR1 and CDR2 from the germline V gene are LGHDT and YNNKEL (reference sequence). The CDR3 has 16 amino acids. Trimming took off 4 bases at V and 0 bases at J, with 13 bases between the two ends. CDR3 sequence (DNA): TGTGCCAGCAGCCCACAGGGTTCTGTCTCTGGAAACACCATATATTTT. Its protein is CASSPQGSVSGNTIYF.

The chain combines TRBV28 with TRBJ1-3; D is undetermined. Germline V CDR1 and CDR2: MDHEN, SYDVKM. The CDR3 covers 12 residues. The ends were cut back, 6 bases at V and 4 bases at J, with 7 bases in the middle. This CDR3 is CASSQIGNTIYF. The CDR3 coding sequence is TGTGCCAGCAGCCAAATAGGAAACACCATATATTTT.

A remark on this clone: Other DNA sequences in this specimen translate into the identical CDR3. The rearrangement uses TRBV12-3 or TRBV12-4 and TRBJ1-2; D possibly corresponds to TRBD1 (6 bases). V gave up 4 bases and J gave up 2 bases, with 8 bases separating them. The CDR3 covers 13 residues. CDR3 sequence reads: CASSSGANYGYTF. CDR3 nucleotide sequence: TGTGCCAGCAGTTCAGGGGCCAACTATGGCTACACCTTC.

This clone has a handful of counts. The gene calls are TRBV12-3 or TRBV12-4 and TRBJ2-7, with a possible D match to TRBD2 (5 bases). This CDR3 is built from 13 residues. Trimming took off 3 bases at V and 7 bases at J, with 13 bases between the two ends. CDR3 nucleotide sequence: TGTGCCAGCAGTTTCCACCAAACGGGAGAGCAGTACTTC. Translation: CASSFHQTGEQYF.

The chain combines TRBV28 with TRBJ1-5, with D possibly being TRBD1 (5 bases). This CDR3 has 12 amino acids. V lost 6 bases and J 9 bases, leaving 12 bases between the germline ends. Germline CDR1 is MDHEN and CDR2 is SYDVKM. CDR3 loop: CASSLRDTPQHF. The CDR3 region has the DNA TGTGCCAGCAGCCTCAGGGATACGCCCCAGCATTTT. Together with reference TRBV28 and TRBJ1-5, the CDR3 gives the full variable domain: DVKVTQSSRYLVKRTGEKVFLECVQDMDHENMFWYRQDPGLGLRLIYFSYDVKMKEKGDIPEGYSVSREKKERFSLILESASTNQTSMYLCASSLRDTPQHFGDGTRLSIL.

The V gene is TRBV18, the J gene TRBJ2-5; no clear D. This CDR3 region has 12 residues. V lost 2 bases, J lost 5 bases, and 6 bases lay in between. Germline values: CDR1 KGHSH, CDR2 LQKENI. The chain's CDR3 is CASSPIGETQYF. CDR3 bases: TGTGCCAGCTCACCAATAGGGGAGACCCAGTACTTC.

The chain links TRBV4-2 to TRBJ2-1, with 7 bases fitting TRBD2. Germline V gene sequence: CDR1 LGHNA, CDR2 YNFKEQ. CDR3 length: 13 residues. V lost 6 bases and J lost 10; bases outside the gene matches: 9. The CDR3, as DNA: TGTGCCAGCAGAATCGACACCGGGGGGGAGCAGTTCTTC. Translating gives CASRIDTGGEQFF.

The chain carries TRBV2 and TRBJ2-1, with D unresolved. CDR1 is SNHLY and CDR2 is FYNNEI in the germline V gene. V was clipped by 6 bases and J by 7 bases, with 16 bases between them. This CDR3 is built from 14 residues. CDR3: CASRSDFLPNEQFF. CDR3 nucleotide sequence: TGTGCCAGCAGGTCCGACTTTCTACCAAATGAGCAGTTCTTC.

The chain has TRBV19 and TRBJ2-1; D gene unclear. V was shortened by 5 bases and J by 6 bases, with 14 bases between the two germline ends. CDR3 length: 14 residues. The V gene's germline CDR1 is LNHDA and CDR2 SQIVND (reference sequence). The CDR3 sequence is CASSGVSPGNEQFF. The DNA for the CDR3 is TGTGCCAGTAGTGGGGTGAGTCCGGGCAATGAGCAGTTCTTC.

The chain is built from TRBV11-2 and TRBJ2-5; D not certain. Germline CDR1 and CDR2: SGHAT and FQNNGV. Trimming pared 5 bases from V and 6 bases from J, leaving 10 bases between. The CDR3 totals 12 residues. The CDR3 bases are TGTGCCAGCAGCGAAAGGGTCCAGACCCAGTACTTC. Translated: CASSERVQTQYF.

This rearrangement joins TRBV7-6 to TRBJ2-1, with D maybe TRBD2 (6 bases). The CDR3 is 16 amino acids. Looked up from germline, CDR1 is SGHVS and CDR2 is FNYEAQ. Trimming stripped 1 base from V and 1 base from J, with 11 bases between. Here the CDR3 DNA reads TGTGCCAGCAGCTTAGTGGGGACTGAGTCCTACAATGAGCAGTTCTTC. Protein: CASSLVGTESYNEQFF. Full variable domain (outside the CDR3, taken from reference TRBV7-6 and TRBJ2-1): GAGVSQSPRYKVTKRGQDVALRCDPISGHVSLYWYRQALGQGPEFLTYFNYEAQQDKSGLPNDRFSAERPEGSISTLTIQRTEQRDSAMYRCASSLVGTESYNEQFFGPGTRLTVL.

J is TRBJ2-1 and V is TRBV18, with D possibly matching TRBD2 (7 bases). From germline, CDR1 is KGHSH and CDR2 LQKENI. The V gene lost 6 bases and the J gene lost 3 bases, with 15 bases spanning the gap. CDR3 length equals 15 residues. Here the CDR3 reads CASSLQRGGYNEQFF. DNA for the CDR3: TGTGCCAGCTCTCTTCAAAGGGGGGGCTACAATGAGCAGTTCTTC.